These T cell receptor beta chains were read from a single sample in a study of blood T cell repertoires in COVID-19. The assay was immunoSEQ multiplex PCR, and TCRdb's table has in-frame clones only and misses some. In the table there are approximately 380,000 clones, approximately 81% of which are singletons. The sample was peripheral blood. These receptors all stem from a woman in her late teens or twenties with acute or convalescent COVID-19. CDR3s include the opening cysteine and the closing phenylalanine or tryptophan. Fields, in order: clone size, V gene, D gene, J gene, CDR3 protein, CDR3 DNA. A D gene is named only where the DNA matches it firmly. Some rows have no size entry. The others give once, few or many, or a class for an expanded clone.

.,TRBV5-1,TRBD1,TRBJ2-5,CASSLGQGFQETQYF,TGCGCCAGCAGCTTGGGACAGGGCTTCCAAGAGACCCAGTACTTC
.,TRBV7-9,.,TRBJ2-7,CASSRITGFGEEQYF,TGTGCCAGCAGCCGCATTACAGGGTTTGGAGAAGAGCAGTACTTC
.,TRBV29-1,.,TRBJ1-2,CSVEWPNYGYTF,TGCAGCGTTGAGTGGCCGAACTATGGCTACACCTTC
.,TRBV19,.,TRBJ2-1,CASSSMEQGELYNEQFF,TGTGCCAGTAGTAGCATGGAACAGGGAGAATTGTACAATGAGCAGTTCTTC
few,TRBV5-1,.,TRBJ1-5,CASSYGGGQPQHF,TGCGCCAGCAGCTACGGGGGGGGCCAGCCCCAGCATTTT
.,TRBV5-6,TRBD2,TRBJ2-2,CASSLSGGSTGELFF,TGTGCCAGCAGCCTTAGCGGGGGGTCCACCGGGGAGCTGTTTTTT
once,TRBV9,.,TRBJ2-7,CASSVSPSFGEQYF,TGTGCCAGCAGCGTAAGTCCTAGCTTCGGCGAGCAGTACTTC
.,TRBV5-1,.,TRBJ2-2,CASSQMEYGGELFF,TGCGCCAGCAGCCAGATGGAGTATGGCGGGGAGCTGTTTTTT
once,TRBV12-3/TRBV12-4,.,TRBJ1-1,CASSFLRNTEAFF,TGTGCCAGCAGTTTCCTCAGAAACACTGAAGCTTTCTTT
.,TRBV29-1,.,TRBJ1-2,CSVGTGLYGYTF,TGCAGCGTTGGTACGGGTCTCTATGGCTACACCTTC